Included here is one TCR beta chain sequence, with context. What it binds is not known. This record comes from a study of T cell responses to AZD1222 COVID-19 vaccine. Overall study context: Investigators merged groups given second doses at roughly 4 or roughly 12 weeks.

This table comes from immunoSEQ multiplex PCR, and its TCRdb copy is limited to in-frame clones, with some not included. This repertoire shows about 150,000 clones, 85% to 95% found once; its top ten account for 1.3% to 1.5%. Germline V gives CDR1 LNHDA, CDR2 SQIVND (reference sequence). The CDR3 covers 13 residues. Trimming removed 4 bases from V and 3 bases from J, with 7 bases in between. General observations from the study: All repertoire sampling was performed exclusively after the peak T cell response. Vaccine-associated CD4 TCRs ranged over spike, dominating at 160-218 and 743-854.

The sequence was obtained from an adult in good health. The specimen comprised peripheral blood, sampled on day 0 of AZD1222 vaccination. The chain couples TRBV19 to TRBJ1-5; D gene unclear. The CDR3 sequence is CASSNVVNQPQHF. CDR3 nucleotides: TGTGCCAGTAGTAATGTGGTCAATCAGCCCCAGCATTTT.